This T cell receptor (beta chain) was sequenced in a study of cytomegalovirus exposure and HLA in healthy donors. Overall study results and limits: TCR beta V- and J-gene trimming was later associated with a missense DCLRE1C variant. Rare TCR sequences predominated, though certain public TCRs were found in many donors. Specificity of three CMV-associated chains for CMV antigens was verified in vitro. Rates of TCR association differed by HLA locus in a later analysis, with DRB1 highest and HLA-C lowest.

The primer mix had 60 Vbeta and 13 Jbeta primers. Repertoires were generated with immunoSEQ multiplex PCR, while TCRdb's copy carries only in-frame clones and drops some. This sample has about 180,000 clones, with 75% to 85% found just once. There are 17 residues in the CDR3. V was clipped by 5 bases and J by 0 bases, with 20 bases between them. Germline V gene data show CDR1 as SGHAT and CDR2 as FQNNGV. Comment on this clone: Its antigen is as yet unknown.

Sequencing used PBMCs. The V call is TRBV11-2, the J call TRBJ2-7, with unresolved D. This TCR was recovered from a woman aged 25 to 39 in good health and CMV-seropositive. CDR3 residues: CASSPGSRPKDSYEQYF. In DNA form, the CDR3 reads TGTGCCAGCAGCCCCGGCAGCAGGCCCAAAGACTCCTACGAGCAGTACTTC.